The clone carrying this TCR beta chain was detected only a few times. There were TCR beta CDR3 regions amplified from RNA transcripts. A first-round RT-PCR of the TCR CDR3 used the HTBI primer set. Each CDR3 protein gets one entry after TCRdb re-called the multiplex PCR reads with MiXCR. This sample has about 530,000 distinct CDR3 sequences, with about a sixth found just once. This entry belongs to a study of T cells in Graves' hyperthyroidism and ophthalmopathy. This CDR3 has 14 amino acids. Germline CDR1 and CDR2: MDHEN and SYDVKM. V lost 7 bases and J lost 3; bases outside the gene matches: 5. Exclusion criteria comprised uncontrolled infection, other autoimmune disease, pregnancy or lactation.

The source is a woman between 18 and 29 years old with Graves' ophthalmopathy. The specimen was blood. The chain has TRBV28 and TRBJ1-5; the match to TRBD1 covers 8 bases. CDR3 amino acids: CASKGQGFNQPQHF. DNA of the CDR3: TGTGCCAGCAAAGGACAGGGTTTCAATCAGCCCCAGCATTTT.